The present T cell receptor (beta chain) was sequenced within a study of shared clonotypes between healthy human individuals. General study findings and limits: Sampling covered blood only; tissue repertoires likely differ. The low donor count limited represented genetic and exposure-history diversity.

Germline lookup yields CDR1 MDHEN and CDR2 SYDVKM. V shed 6 bases and J 7 bases; nucleotides not matched to a gene: 11. CDR3 length equals 16 residues. Researchers divided each subset's genomic DNA evenly across several immunoSEQ plates. Under the authors' procedure: ImmunoSEQ output lacked quality scores and full-length reads, limiting matched filtering. Clones were read by immunoSEQ multiplex PCR, and TCRdb kept only the in-frame ones, dropping some. V, J and clone size are taken as reported in that table, and D and trimming were inferred from the DNA itself. The table has about 1.1 million clones, approximately 75% seen once; the top ten hold over 0.8%. Worth noting for this clone: What it recognizes is unknown.

The rearrangement joins TRBV28 to TRBJ2-1; the match to TRBD1 covers 11 bases. This TCR derives from a young man in good health. Some clones in this sample may be carry-over from other donors' samples. Sequencing input: memory CD4+ T cells from PBMCs. Subset of the sample: CD45RA-negative fraction. CDR3 nucleotides: TGTGCCAGCAGCCCGCCCGGGACAGGGGGGTGGAATGAGCAGTTCTTC. This gives the protein CASSPPGTGGWNEQFF.